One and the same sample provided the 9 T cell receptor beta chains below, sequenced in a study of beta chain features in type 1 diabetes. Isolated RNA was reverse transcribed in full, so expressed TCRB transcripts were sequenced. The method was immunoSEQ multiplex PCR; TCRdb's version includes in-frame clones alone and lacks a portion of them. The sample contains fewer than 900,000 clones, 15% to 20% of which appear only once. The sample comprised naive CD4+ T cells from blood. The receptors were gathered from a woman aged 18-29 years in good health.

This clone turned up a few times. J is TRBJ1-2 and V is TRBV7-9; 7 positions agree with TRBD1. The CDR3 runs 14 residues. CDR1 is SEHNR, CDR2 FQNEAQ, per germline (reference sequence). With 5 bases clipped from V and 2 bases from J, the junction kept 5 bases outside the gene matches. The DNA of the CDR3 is TGTGCCAGCAGCCCTACGGGACAGAACTATGGCTACACCTTC. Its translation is CASSPTGQNYGYTF.

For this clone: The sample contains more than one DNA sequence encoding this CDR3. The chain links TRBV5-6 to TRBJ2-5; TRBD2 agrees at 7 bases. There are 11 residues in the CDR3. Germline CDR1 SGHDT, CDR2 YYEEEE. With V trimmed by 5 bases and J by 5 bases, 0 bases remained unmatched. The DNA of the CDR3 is TGTGCCAGCAGTAGCGGGGAGACCCAGTACTTC. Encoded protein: CASSSGETQYF.

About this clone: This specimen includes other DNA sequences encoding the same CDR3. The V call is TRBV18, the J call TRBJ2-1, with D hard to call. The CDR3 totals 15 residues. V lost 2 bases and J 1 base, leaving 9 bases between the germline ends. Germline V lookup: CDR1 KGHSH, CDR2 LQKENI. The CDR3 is CASSPLGFSYNEQFF. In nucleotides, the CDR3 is TGTGCCAGCTCACCATTGGGATTTTCCTACAATGAGCAGTTCTTC.

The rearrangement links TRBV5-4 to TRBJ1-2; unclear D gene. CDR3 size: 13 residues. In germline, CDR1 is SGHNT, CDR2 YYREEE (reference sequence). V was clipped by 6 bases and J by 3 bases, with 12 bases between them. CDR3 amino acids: CASTLDGYYGYTF. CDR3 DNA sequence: TGTGCCAGCACCCTGGACGGCTACTATGGCTACACCTTC.

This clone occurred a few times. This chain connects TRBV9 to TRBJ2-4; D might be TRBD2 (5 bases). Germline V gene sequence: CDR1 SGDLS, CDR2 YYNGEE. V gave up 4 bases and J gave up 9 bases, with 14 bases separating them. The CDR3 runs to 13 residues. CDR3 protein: CASSPHVGSIQYF. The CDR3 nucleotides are TGTGCCAGCAGCCCGCACGTGGGGAGCATTCAGTACTTC.

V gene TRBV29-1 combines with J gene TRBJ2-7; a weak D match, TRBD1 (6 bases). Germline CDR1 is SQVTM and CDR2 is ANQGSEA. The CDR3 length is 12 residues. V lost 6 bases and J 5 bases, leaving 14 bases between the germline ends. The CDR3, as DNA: TGCAGCGTCGGGACAAGGGGGAACGAGCAGTACTTC. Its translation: CSVGTRGNEQYF.

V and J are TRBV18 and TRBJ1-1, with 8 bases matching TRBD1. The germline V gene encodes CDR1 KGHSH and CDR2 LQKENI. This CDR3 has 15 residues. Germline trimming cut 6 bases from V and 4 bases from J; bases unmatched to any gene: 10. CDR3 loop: CASSQGADWSTEAFF. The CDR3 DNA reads TGTGCCAGCTCGCAGGGGGCGGATTGGAGCACTGAAGCTTTCTTT.

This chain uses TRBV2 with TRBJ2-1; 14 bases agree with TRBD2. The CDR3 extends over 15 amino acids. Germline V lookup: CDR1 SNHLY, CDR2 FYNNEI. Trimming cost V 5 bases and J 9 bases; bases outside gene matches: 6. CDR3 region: CASSTTSGRASEQFF. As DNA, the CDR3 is TGTGCCAGCAGTACGACTAGCGGGAGGGCCTCTGAGCAGTTCTTC. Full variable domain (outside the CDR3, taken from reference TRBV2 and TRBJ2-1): EPEVTQTPSHQVTQMGQEVILRCVPISNHLYFYWYRQILGQKVEFLVSFYNNEISEKSEIFDDQFSVERPDGSNFTLKIRSTKLEDSAMYFCASSTTSGRASEQFFGPGTRLTVL.

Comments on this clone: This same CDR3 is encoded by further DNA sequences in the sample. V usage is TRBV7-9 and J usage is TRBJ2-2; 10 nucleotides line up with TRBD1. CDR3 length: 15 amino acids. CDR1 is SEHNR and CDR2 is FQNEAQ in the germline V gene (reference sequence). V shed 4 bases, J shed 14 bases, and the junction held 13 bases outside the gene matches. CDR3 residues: CASSSGTGVTDSLFF. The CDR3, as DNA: TGTGCCAGCAGCTCCGGGACAGGGGTAACAGATAGTCTGTTTTTT.